Each of the 12 T cell receptor beta chains below was sequenced from the same sample in a study of beta chain features in type 1 diabetes. Sequencing targeted expressed TCRB transcripts, as all isolated RNA had been reverse transcribed. Only in-frame clones appear in the TCRdb table, and some are missing; sequencing was by immunoSEQ multiplex PCR. The repertoire holds roughly 340,000 clones, with approximately 13% as singletons. No cognate antigen is known for these TCRs. The study, taken as a whole, reports: TCRB CDR3 length was moderately but significantly reduced in all four CD4+ subsets of Type 1 diabetes patients.

Input material: naive CD4+ T cells from blood. The receptors originated from a woman between 18 and 30 years old with type 1 diabetes.

V is TRBV5-6 and J is TRBJ2-1, with 11 bases fitting TRBD2. This CDR3 contains 15 residues. Looked up from germline, CDR1 is SGHDT and CDR2 is YYEEEE. Germline trimming cut 3 bases from V and 8 bases from J; bases unmatched to any gene: 7. For the CDR3, the DNA is TGTGCCAGCAGCTCCACTAGCGGGAGAGAGCATGAGCAGTTCTTC. As protein: CASSSTSGREHEQFF.

This chain links TRBV6-6 with TRBJ2-3; 8 bases fit TRBD1. The ends lost 7 bases at V and 6 bases at J; junction bases unmatched: 12. Germline V gene data show CDR1 as MNHNY and CDR2 as SVGAGI (reference sequence). The CDR3 is made up of 15 amino acids. The CDR3 spells CASMGQAKQRDTQYF. CDR3 nucleotide sequence: TGTGCCAGCATGGGACAGGCCAAACAGAGGGATACGCAGTATTTT.

The table lists this clone with a few counts. The chain combines TRBV5-1 with TRBJ2-3; 8 bases align to TRBD1. The V segment lost 3 bases and the J segment 3 bases; nucleotides outside the gene matches: 3. Germline V CDR1 and CDR2: SGHRS, YFSETQ. The CDR3 runs 14 residues. This CDR3 is CASSSGQGTDTQYF. The CDR3 nucleotides are TGCGCCAGCAGCTCAGGACAGGGAACAGATACGCAGTATTTT.

Only a few counts were recorded for this clone. This chain joins TRBV28 and TRBJ1-1; 8 nucleotides match TRBD1. Germline V gene data show CDR1 as MDHEN and CDR2 as SYDVKM. V trimming: 4 bases; J trimming: 7 bases; junction bases outside the gene matches: 11. The CDR3 totals 15 residues. The CDR3 loop is CASSYGRGLQSEAFF. Written as DNA, the CDR3 is TGTGCCAGCAGTTACGGCAGGGGGCTCCAAAGTGAAGCTTTCTTT.

This chain joins TRBV19 and TRBJ2-1; 7 nucleotides line up with TRBD2. V dropped 3 bases and J dropped 2; count of bases not matched to a gene: 7. The germline V gene encodes CDR1 LNHDA and CDR2 SQIVND (reference sequence). The CDR3 covers 16 residues. CDR3 nucleotide sequence: TGTGCCAGTAGTATCGGCGGGAGAGGGCCCTACAATGAGCAGTTCTTC. Its translation is CASSIGGRGPYNEQFF.

As to this clone: Additional DNA sequences in this sample encode the identical CDR3. The chain is built from TRBV9 and TRBJ2-5, with 16 bases matching TRBD2. The CDR3 covers 17 residues. From germline, CDR1 is SGDLS and CDR2 YYNGEE. V was pared by 2 bases and J by 1 base, with 2 bases of the junction left unmatched. CDR3 residues: CASSVGTSGRAQETQYF. CDR3 coding DNA: TGTGCCAGCAGCGTCGGGACTAGCGGGAGGGCCCAAGAGACCCAGTACTTC.

This chain uses TRBV18 with TRBJ1-2; TRBD1 is a possible D gene (6 bases). V was cut by 4 bases and J by 6 bases, with 12 bases left in between. The CDR3 totals 13 residues. The germline V gene has CDR1 KGHSH and CDR2 LQKENI. The CDR3 DNA follows: TGTGCCAGCTCACGGGCAGGGGACGATGGCTACACCTTC. This translates into CASSRAGDDGYTF.

This clone came up a few times. The V call is TRBV7-9, the J call TRBJ2-3; D is possibly TRBD1 (6 bases). The CDR3 totals 16 residues. Trimming shortened V by 5 bases and J by 1 base, and 16 bases separated the two germline ends. Germline assignment: CDR1 SEHNR and CDR2 FQNEAQ (reference sequence). CDR3 in amino acids: CASSQTGHKRTDTQYF. The CDR3 nucleotides read TGTGCCAGCAGCCAAACGGGACATAAGCGCACAGATACGCAGTATTTT.

This clone was counted a few times. V and J are TRBV6-6 and TRBJ2-1; 9 nucleotides match TRBD2. J was trimmed by 9 bases and V by 6 bases; bases with no gene match: 9. CDR3 length equals 14 residues. Germline loops: CDR1 MNHNY, CDR2 SVGAGI (reference sequence). This CDR3 is CASSPGTSMREQFF. CDR3 in DNA: TGTGCCAGCAGCCCCGGGACTAGCATGCGTGAGCAGTTCTTC.

This chain uses TRBV28 with TRBJ1-2; weak D call: TRBD1 (6 bases). Germline CDR1 and CDR2: MDHEN and SYDVKM. The V and J ends lost 5 bases and 2 bases respectively, with 6 bases between them. The length of the CDR3 is 12 residues. Written as DNA, the CDR3 is TGTGCCAGCAGTACAGGGAACTATGGCTACACCTTC. This gives the protein CASSTGNYGYTF.

This clone showed up just a few times. V is TRBV29-1 and J is TRBJ2-3, with 10 bases fitting TRBD1. Germline CDR1 and CDR2: SQVTM and ANQGSEA. CDR3 length: 15 residues. The ends lost 8 bases at V and 2 bases at J; junction bases unmatched: 10. The CDR3: CSTGGDRGVTDTQYF. The CDR3, as DNA: TGCAGCACCGGGGGGGACAGGGGAGTCACAGATACGCAGTATTTT.

In this sample, this clone turned up a few times. The J gene is TRBJ1-1, the V gene TRBV2; no definite D call. This CDR3 is 13 amino acids long. Germline values: CDR1 SNHLY, CDR2 FYNNEI. Trimming took off 4 bases at V and 4 bases at J, with 10 bases between the two ends. In DNA form, the CDR3 reads TGTGCCAGCAGTGTGATGGGAGGCACTGAAGCTTTCTTT. Protein: CASSVMGGTEAFF.